This T cell receptor beta chain was captured by sequencing in a study of OX40 agonist ivuxolimab in advanced cancers. Study details: The dose-escalation cohort had hepatocellular carcinoma, melanoma, renal cell or head and neck cancer. Eligibility admitted prior anti-PD-1, anti-PD-L1 or anti-CTLA-4 therapy; around 38% had some. Partial responses were observed in three patients, of whom one had hepatocellular carcinoma and two had cutaneous melanoma. General study points: Partial responders dosed at 0.1-3.0 mg/kg displayed clonal expansion ranking among the lowest.

The method was immunoSEQ multiplex PCR; TCRdb's version includes in-frame clones alone and lacks a portion of them. In the table there are more than 75,000 clones, roughly 80% of which are singletons. CDR1 is SGHVS and CDR2 is FQNEAQ in the germline V gene. The CDR3 spans 14 residues. Trimming removed 5 bases from V and 1 base from J; junction bases left unmatched: 2. As concerns this clone: The antigen remains unidentified.

Sequencing was performed on CD4+ or CD8+ T cells sorted from blood, taken in a trial of the OX40 agonist ivuxolimab. This receptor was identified in an adult with an advanced solid tumor such as melanoma, head and neck, liver or kidney cancer. The V call is TRBV7-8, the J call TRBJ1-5; 7 nucleotides match TRBD1. For the CDR3, the DNA is TGTGCCAGCAGCCTGACAGGGAGCAATCAGCCCCAGCATTTT. Translated, it gives CASSLTGSNQPQHF.